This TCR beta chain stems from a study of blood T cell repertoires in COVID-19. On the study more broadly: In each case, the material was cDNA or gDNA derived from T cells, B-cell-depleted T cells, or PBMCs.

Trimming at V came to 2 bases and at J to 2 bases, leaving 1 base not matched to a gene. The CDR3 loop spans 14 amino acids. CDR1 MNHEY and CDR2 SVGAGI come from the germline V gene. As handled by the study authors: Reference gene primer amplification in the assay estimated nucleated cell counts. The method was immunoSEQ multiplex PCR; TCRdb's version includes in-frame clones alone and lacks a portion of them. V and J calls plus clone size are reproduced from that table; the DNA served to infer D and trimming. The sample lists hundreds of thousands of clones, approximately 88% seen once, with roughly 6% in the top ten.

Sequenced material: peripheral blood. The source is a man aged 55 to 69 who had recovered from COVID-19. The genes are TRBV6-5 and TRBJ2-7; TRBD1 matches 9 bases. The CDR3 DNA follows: TGTGCCAGCAGTTACCGGGACAGGGCCTACGAGCAGTACTTC. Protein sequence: CASSYRDRAYEQYF.